This T cell receptor (beta chain) is from a study of immune characterization of retroperitoneal liposarcoma. TCRdb re-called the PCR reads with MiXCR, one entry per CDR3 protein. The data hold about 1,400 distinct CDR3 sequences, with about 47% observed a single time. The ends were cut back, 5 bases at V and 4 bases at J, with 13 bases in the middle. Germline values: CDR1 MNHEY, CDR2 SVGAGI. The CDR3 sequence is 14 residues long. Sequencing input: tumor tissue. This TCR came from a female donor with retroperitoneal liposarcoma. This chain uses TRBV6-5 with TRBJ2-3; possible D gene TRBD2, 6 bases. DNA of the CDR3: TGTGCCAGCAGTGAATGGAGACTAGCAGATACGCAGTATTTT. Translated, it gives CASSEWRLADTQYF.